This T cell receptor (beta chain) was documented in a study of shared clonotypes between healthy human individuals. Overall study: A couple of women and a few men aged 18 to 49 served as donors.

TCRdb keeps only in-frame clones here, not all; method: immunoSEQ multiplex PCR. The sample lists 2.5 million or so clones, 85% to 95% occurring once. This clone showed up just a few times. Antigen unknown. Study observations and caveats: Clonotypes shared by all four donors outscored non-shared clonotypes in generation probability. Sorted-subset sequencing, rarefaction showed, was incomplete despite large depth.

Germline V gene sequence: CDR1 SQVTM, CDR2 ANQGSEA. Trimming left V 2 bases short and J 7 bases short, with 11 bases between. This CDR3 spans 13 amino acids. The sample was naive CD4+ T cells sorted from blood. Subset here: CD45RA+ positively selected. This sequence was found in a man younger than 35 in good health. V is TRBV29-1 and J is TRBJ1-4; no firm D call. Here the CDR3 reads CSVERGIGEKLFF. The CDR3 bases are TGCAGCGTTGAAAGAGGAATAGGTGAAAAACTGTTTTTT.